A selection of T cell receptor beta chains follows, all from one sample in a study of blood T cell repertoires in COVID-19. Sequenced by immunoSEQ multiplex PCR; TCRdb stores in-frame clones only, minus some. The sample includes fewer than 250,000 clones, around four fifths of them seen just once. Input material: peripheral blood. The receptor set was obtained from a woman in her 70s with acute or convalescent COVID-19. Each CDR3 is given without its conserved first and last residue.

V	J	CDR3
TRBV5-1	TRBJ2-2	ASSFGGGVTGELF
TRBV11-2	TRBJ2-2	ASSLDLGAGELF
TRBV29-1	TRBJ1-1	SVHRGTMNTEAF
TRBV7-2	TRBJ1-4	ASSLGGREKLF
TRBV10-2	TRBJ2-3	ASRKDTSGGTDTQY
TRBV10-3	TRBJ1-5	AISELGALNSNQPQH
TRBV6-5	TRBJ1-1	ASSYSGPTEAF
TRBV27	TRBJ1-2	ASRLRQGLGGYT
TRBV7-2	TRBJ1-2	ASSLYPRGRVDGYT
TRBV2	TRBJ1-1	ASSEGRGRTEAF
TRBV4-3	TRBJ2-1	ASSPDGTSYNEQF
TRBV4-3	TRBJ2-7	ASSQMRTSYEQY
TRBV6-2/TRBV6-3	TRBJ1-5	ASSPGLYGNQPQH
TRBV19	TRBJ2-6	ASSIDRSGHSSGANVLT
TRBV5-1	TRBJ2-7	ASSLGGQDSHEQY
TRBV6-5	TRBJ1-1	ASSYNRGATEAF
TRBV7-7	TRBJ2-7	ASSLEARSEQY
TRBV7-6	TRBJ2-5	ASSLASGLPQETQY
TRBV10-1	TRBJ2-5	ASSESWGGRETQY
TRBV15	TRBJ1-2	ATSRALRTGENGYT
TRBV19	TRBJ1-2	ASSGPYGYT
TRBV25-1	TRBJ1-1	ASSQVGGDTEAF
TRBV4-1	TRBJ2-7	ASSQGSSYEQY